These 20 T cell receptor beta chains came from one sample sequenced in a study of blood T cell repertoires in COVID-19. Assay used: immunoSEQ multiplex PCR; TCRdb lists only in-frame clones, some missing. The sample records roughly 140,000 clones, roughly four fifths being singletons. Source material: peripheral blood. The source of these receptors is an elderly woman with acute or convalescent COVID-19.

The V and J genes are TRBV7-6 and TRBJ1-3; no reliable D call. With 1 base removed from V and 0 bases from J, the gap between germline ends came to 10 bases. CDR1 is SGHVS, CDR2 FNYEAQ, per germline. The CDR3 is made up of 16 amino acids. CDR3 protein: CASSLVPASSGNTIYF. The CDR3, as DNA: TGTGCCAGCAGCTTAGTTCCGGCTAGCTCTGGAAACACCATATATTTT.

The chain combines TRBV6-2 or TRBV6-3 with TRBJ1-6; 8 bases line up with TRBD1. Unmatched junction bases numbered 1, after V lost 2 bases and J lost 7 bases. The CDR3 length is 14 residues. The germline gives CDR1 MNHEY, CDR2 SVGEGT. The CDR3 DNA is TGTGCCAGCAGTTACAGACAGGGGAATTCACCCCTCCACTTT. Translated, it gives CASSYRQGNSPLHF.

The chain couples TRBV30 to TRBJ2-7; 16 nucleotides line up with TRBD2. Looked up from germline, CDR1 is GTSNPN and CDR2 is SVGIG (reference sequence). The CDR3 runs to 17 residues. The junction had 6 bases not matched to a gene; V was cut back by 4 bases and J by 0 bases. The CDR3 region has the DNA TGTGCCTGGAAGGGGACTAGCGGGAGGGCCCTCTCCTACGAGCAGTACTTC. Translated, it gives CAWKGTSGRALSYEQYF.

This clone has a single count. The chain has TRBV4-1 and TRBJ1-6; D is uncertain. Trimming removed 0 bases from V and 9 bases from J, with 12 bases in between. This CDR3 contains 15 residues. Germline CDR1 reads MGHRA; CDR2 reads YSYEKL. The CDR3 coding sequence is TGCGCCAGCAGCCAAGAATCGGCGGATGTTTCACCCCTCCACTTT. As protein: CASSQESADVSPLHF.

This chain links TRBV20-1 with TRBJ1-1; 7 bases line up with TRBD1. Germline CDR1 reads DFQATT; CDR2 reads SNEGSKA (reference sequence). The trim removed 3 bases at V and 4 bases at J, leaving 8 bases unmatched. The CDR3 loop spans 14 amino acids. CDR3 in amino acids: CSASQPGGSTEAFF. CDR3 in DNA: TGCAGTGCTAGTCAACCAGGGGGTTCCACTGAAGCTTTCTTT.

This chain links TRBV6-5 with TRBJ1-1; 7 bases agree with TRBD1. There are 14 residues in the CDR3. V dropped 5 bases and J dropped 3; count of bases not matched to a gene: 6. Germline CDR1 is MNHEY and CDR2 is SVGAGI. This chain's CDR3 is CASSRYRGDTEAFF. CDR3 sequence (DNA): TGTGCCAGCAGTCGGTACAGGGGTGACACTGAAGCTTTCTTT.

This CDR3 is CASSPQGDRGGMNTEAFF. The CDR3 DNA sequence: TGTGCCAGCAGTCCTCAGGGAGACAGGGGGGGGATGAACACTGAAGCTTTCTTT. The genes are TRBV6-6 and TRBJ1-1; 9 nucleotides align to TRBD1. Trimming at V came to 5 bases and at J to 0 bases, leaving 13 bases not matched to a gene. CDR1 is MNHNY and CDR2 is SVGAGI in the germline V gene (reference sequence). The CDR3 is made up of 18 amino acids.

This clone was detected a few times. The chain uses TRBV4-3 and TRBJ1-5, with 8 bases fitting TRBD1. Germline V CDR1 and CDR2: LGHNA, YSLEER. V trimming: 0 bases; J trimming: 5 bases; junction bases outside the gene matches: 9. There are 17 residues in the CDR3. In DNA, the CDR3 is TGCGCCAGCAGCCAAGATCGGACAGGGTTTAATCATCAGCCCCAGCATTTT. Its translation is CASSQDRTGFNHQPQHF.

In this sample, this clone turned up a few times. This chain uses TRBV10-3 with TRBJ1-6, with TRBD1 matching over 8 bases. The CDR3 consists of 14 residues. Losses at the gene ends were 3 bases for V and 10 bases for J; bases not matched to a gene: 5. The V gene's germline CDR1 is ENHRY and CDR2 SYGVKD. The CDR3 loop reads CAISEQGQGSPLHF. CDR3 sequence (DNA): TGTGCCATCAGTGAACAAGGACAGGGATCACCCCTCCACTTT.

CDR3 nucleotides: TGTGCCAGCAGCGTAGTATCCAGCGGGAGGGCTAATGAGCAGTTCTTC. Protein: CASSVVSSGRANEQFF. The gene calls are TRBV9 and TRBJ2-1, with TRBD2 matching 10 bases. Germline trimming cut 0 bases from V and 7 bases from J; bases unmatched to any gene: 7. Germline-derived CDR1 and CDR2 are SGDLS and YYNGEE. The CDR3 sequence is 16 residues long.

The CDR3 region is CASSQMGAGETQYF. CDR3 nucleotides: TGTGCCAGCAGCCAAATGGGGGCGGGTGAGACCCAGTACTTC. This chain connects TRBV7-3 to TRBJ2-5; D is perhaps TRBD1 (6 bases). This CDR3 is 14 amino acids long. V lost 5 bases, J lost 5 bases, and 15 bases lay in between. The germline V gene has CDR1 SGHTA and CDR2 FQGTGA.

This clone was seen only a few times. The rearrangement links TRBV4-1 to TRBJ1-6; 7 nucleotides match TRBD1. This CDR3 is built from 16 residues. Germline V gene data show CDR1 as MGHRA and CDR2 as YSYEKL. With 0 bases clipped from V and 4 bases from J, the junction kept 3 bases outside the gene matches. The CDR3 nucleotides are TGCGCCAGCAGCCAAGATGGACAGGCTTATAATTCACCCCTCCACTTT. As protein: CASSQDGQAYNSPLHF.

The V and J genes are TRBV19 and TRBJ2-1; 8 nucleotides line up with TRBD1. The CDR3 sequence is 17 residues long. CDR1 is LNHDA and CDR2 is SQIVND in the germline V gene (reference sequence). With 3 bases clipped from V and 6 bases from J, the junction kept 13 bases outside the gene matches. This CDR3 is CASSIWTRQGISNEQFF. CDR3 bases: TGTGCCAGTAGTATTTGGACCCGACAGGGGATCTCCAATGAGCAGTTCTTC. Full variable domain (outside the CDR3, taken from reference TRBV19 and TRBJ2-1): DGGITQSPKYLFRKEGQNVTLSCEQNLNHDAMYWYRQDPGQGLRLIYYSQIVNDFQKGDIAEGYSVSREKKESFPLTVTSAQKNPTAFYLCASSIWTRQGISNEQFFGPGTRLTVL.

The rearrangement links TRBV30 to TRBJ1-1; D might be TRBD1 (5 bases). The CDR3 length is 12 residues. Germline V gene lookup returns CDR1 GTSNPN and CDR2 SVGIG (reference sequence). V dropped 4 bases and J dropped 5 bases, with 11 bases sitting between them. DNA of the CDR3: TGTGCCTGGACCGGGGGTGGTACTGAAGCTTTCTTT. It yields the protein CAWTGGGTEAFF.

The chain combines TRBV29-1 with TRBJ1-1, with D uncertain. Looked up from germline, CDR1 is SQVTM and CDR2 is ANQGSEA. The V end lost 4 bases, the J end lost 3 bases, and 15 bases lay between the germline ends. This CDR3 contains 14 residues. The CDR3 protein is CSVGGLARDTEAFF. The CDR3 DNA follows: TGCAGCGTTGGTGGCCTGGCGCGGGACACTGAAGCTTTCTTT. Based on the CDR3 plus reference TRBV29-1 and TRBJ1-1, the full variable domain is SAVISQKPSRDICQRGTSLTIQCQVDSQVTMMFWYRQQPGQSLTLIATANQGSEATYESGFVIDKFPISRPNLTFSTLTVSNMSPEDSSIYLCSVGGLARDTEAFFGQGTRLTVV.

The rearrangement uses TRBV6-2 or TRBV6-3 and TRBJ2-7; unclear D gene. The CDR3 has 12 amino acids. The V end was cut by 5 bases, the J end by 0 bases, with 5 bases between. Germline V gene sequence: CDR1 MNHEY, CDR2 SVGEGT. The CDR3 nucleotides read TGTGCCAGCAGTGTGAGCTCCTACGAGCAGTACTTC. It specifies CASSVSSYEQYF.

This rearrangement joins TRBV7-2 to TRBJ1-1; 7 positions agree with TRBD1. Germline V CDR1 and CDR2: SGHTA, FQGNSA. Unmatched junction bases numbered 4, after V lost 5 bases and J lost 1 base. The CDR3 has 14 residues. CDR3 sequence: CASSPRQGNTEAFF. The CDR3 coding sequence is TGTGCCAGCAGCCCCCGACAGGGGAACACTGAAGCTTTCTTT.

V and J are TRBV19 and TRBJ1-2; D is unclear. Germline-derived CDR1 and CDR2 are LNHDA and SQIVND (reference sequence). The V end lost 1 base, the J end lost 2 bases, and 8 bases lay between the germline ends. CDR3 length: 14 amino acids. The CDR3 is CASSIGLENYGYTF. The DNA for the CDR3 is TGTGCCAGTAGTATAGGGCTAGAGAACTATGGCTACACCTTC.

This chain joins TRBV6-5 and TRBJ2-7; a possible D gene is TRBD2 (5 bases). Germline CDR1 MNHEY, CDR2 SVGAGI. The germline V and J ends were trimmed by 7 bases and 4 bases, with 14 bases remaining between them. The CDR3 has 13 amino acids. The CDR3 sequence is CASTAGNPYEQYF. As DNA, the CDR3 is TGTGCCAGCACTGCGGGTAACCCGTACGAGCAGTACTTC.

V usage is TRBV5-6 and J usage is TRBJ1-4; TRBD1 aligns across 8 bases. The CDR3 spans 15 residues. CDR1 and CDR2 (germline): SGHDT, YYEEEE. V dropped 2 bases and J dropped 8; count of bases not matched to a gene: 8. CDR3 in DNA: TGTGCCAGCAGCTTCAGAAGACAGGGGCGGGAAAAACTGTTTTTT. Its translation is CASSFRRQGREKLFF.